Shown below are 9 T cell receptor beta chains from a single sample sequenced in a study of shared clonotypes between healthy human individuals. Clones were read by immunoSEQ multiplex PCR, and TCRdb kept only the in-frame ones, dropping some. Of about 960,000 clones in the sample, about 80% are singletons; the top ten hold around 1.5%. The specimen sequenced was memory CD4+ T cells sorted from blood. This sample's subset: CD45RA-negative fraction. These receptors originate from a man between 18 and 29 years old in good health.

The CDR3 nucleotides read TGTGCCAGCAGACTAACCTCCGGGACAGAGCTTCGCGACGAGCAGTACTTC. It translates to CASRLTSGTELRDEQYF. The V and J genes are TRBV11-2 and TRBJ2-7; 7 bases fit TRBD1. This CDR3 has 17 amino acids. With V trimmed by 6 bases and J by 5 bases, 19 bases remained unmatched. Germline V CDR1 and CDR2: SGHAT, FQNNGV.

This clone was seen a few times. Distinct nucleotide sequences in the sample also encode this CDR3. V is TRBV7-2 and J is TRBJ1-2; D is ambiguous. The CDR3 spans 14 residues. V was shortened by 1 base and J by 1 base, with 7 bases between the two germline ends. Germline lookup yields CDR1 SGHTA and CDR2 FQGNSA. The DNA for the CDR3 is TGTGCCAGCAGCTTAGAGGGCAGTAACTATGGCTACACCTTC. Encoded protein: CASSLEGSNYGYTF.

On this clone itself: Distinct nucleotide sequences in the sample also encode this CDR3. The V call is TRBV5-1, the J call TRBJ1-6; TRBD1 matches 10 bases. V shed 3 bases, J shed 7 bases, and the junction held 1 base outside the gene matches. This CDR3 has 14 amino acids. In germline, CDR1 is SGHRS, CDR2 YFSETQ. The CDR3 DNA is TGCGCCAGCAGCTCGGGACAGGGGAATTCACCCCTCCACTTT. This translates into CASSSGQGNSPLHF.

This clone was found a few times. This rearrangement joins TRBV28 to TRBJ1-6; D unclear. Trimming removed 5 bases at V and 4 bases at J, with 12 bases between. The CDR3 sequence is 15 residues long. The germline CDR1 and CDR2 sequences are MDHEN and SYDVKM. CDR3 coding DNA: TGTGCCAGCAGTCCATCAAGGCAGTATAATTCACCCCTCCACTTT. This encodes CASSPSRQYNSPLHF.

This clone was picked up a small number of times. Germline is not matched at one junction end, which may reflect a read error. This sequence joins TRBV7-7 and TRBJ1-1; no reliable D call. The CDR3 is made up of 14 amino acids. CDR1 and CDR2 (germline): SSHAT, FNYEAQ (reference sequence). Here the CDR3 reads CASSPQIMNTEAFF. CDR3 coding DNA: TGTGCTAGCAGCCCGCAGATTATGAACACTGAAGCTTTCTTT.

The CDR3 sequence: CASSERVGALSGANVLTF. In DNA form, the CDR3 reads TGTGCCAGCAGTGAACGTGTAGGGGCCCTCTCTGGGGCCAACGTCCTGACTTTC. The V gene is TRBV2, the J gene TRBJ2-6; D is possibly TRBD1 (5 bases). The CDR3 covers 18 residues. V lost 2 bases, J lost 0 bases, and 14 bases lay in between. Germline assignment: CDR1 SNHLY and CDR2 FYNNEI.

The DNA of the CDR3 is TGCGCCAGCAGCCCCGGGACTAGCGGGGGGGCCATAGATACGCAGTATTTT. It yields the protein CASSPGTSGGAIDTQYF. The chain joins TRBV5-1 to TRBJ2-3, with 16 bases lining up with TRBD2. CDR3 length: 17 residues. The V and J ends lost 4 bases and 5 bases, in that order; junction bases with no gene match: 7. Germline V gives CDR1 SGHRS, CDR2 YFSETQ. The full variable domain, with the rest looked up from reference TRBV5-1 and TRBJ2-3, is KAGVTQTPRYLIKTRGQQVTLSCSPISGHRSVSWYQQTPGQGLQFLFEYFSETQRNKGNFPGRFSGRQFSNSRSEMNVSTLELGDSALYLCASSPGTSGGAIDTQYFGPGTRLTVL.

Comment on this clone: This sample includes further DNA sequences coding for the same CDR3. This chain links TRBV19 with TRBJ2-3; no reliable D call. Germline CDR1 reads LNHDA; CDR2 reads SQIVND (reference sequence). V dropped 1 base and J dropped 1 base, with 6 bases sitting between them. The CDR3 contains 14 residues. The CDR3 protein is CASSIGSRTDTQYF. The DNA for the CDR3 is TGTGCCAGTAGTATAGGGAGTCGCACAGATACGCAGTATTTT.

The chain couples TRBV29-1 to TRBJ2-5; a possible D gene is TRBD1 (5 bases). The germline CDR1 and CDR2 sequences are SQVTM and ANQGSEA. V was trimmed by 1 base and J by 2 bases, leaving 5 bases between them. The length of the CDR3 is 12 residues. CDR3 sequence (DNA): TGCAGCGTTGAAGGGACACAAGAGACCCAGTACTTC. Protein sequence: CSVEGTQETQYF.